A single sample gave rise to the 24 T cell receptor beta chains below, sequenced in a study of blood T cell repertoires in COVID-19. Profiling relied on immunoSEQ multiplex PCR, and the TCRdb table lists in-frame clones only, not all of them. This table has fewer than 400,000 clones, 86% appearing once. What was sequenced was PBMCs or T cells enriched from blood (not recorded which). These receptors originate from a young man who had recovered from COVID-19.

This rearrangement joins TRBV2 to TRBJ1-5, with D maybe TRBD1 (6 bases). The CDR3 covers 16 residues. Germline V lookup: CDR1 SNHLY, CDR2 FYNNEI. V gave up 6 bases and J gave up 6 bases, with 21 bases separating them. CDR3 residues: CASRQNLGGAGQPQHF. CDR3 nucleotide sequence: TGTGCCAGCAGACAAAATTTGGGGGGGGCAGGTCAGCCCCAGCATTTT.

The gene calls are TRBV27 and TRBJ1-1; D is perhaps TRBD1 (6 bases). The CDR3 has 15 amino acids. V was clipped by 5 bases and J by 5 bases, with 18 bases between them. Germline V gene data show CDR1 as MNHEY and CDR2 as SMNVEV (reference sequence). CDR3: CASSASQGWSTEAFF. The DNA for the CDR3 is TGTGCCAGCAGTGCCTCACAGGGTTGGTCAACTGAAGCTTTCTTT.

The V gene is TRBV10-2, the J gene TRBJ1-2; unclear D gene. V was trimmed by 3 bases and J by 4 bases, leaving 15 bases between them. CDR1 and CDR2 from the germline V gene are WSHSY and SAAADI. The CDR3 spans 15 residues. The CDR3 spells CASSEAGSGRYGYTF. The DNA for the CDR3 is TGCGCCAGCAGTGAAGCGGGTAGCGGCCGCTATGGCTACACCTTC.

The chain couples TRBV10-2 to TRBJ1-2, with TRBD1 matching 9 bases. This CDR3 spans 16 amino acids. V shed 0 bases, J shed 5 bases, and the junction held 7 bases outside the gene matches. The germline gives CDR1 WSHSY, CDR2 SAAADI. The CDR3 nucleotides read TGCGCCAGCAGTGAGTCTGCTTGGGACAGGGATTATGGCTACACCTTC. Translated, it gives CASSESAWDRDYGYTF.

This rearrangement joins TRBV7-2 to TRBJ2-7; D remains unclear. V shed 1 base and J shed 2 bases, with 12 bases lying between them. Per germline, CDR1 SGHTA and CDR2 FQGNSA. There are 15 residues in the CDR3. DNA of the CDR3: TGTGCCAGCAGCTTAGGACTCGGTACAACCTACGAGCAGTACTTC. Translation gives CASSLGLGTTYEQYF.

As regards this clone: The sample contains more than one DNA sequence encoding this CDR3. This sequence joins TRBV5-4 and TRBJ2-7; 8 positions match TRBD1. The CDR3 runs 15 residues. The V gene's germline CDR1 is SGHNT and CDR2 YYREEE (reference sequence). The junction had 3 bases not matched to a gene; V was cut back by 0 bases and J by 1 base. CDR3 bases: TGTGCCAGCAGCTTGGGACAGGGGTCTTCCTACGAGCAGTACTTC. As protein: CASSLGQGSSYEQYF. Drawing the rest from reference TRBV5-4 and TRBJ2-7, the complete variable domain is ETGVTQSPTHLIKTRGQQVTLRCSSQSGHNTVSWYQQALGQGPQFIFQYYREEENGRGNFPPRFSGLQFPNYSSELNVNALELDDSALYLCASSLGQGSSYEQYFGPGTRLTVT.

The chain uses TRBV5-5 and TRBJ1-1; D is unresolved. Trimming removed 4 bases from V and 6 bases from J, with 25 bases in between. This CDR3 is built from 17 residues. CDR1 is SGHKS, CDR2 YYEKEE, per germline (reference sequence). CDR3 DNA sequence: TGTGCCAGCAGCCGCGCTAGCCAGACACGTGTCGTTTCTGAAGCTTTCTTT. As protein: CASSRASQTRVVSEAFF.

This chain joins TRBV7-9 and TRBJ2-1, with D tentatively TRBD1 (6 bases). The CDR3 spans 15 residues. The V end lost 5 bases, the J end lost 8 bases, and 19 bases lay between the germline ends. Germline CDR1 is SEHNR and CDR2 is FQNEAQ (reference sequence). CDR3 sequence: CASSPSDRRAHEQFF. The CDR3 coding sequence is TGTGCCAGCAGCCCCTCGGACAGAAGGGCTCATGAGCAGTTCTTC.

The rearrangement uses TRBV5-4 and TRBJ2-7, with TRBD2 matching over 10 bases. The V gene end was trimmed by 1 base and the J gene end by 3 bases; junction bases not matched to a gene: 7. The CDR3 loop spans 16 amino acids. The germline V gene encodes CDR1 SGHNT and CDR2 YYREEE (reference sequence). The CDR3 nucleotides read TGTGCCAGCAGCTTGAAGGCTAGCGGGAGTCTCTACGAGCAGTACTTC. Its translation: CASSLKASGSLYEQYF.

This rearrangement joins TRBV29-1 to TRBJ2-3, with D perhaps TRBD1 (6 bases). This CDR3 has 13 residues. V lost 4 bases, J lost 3 bases, and 11 bases lay in between. Looked up from germline, CDR1 is SQVTM and CDR2 is ANQGSEA. The CDR3 DNA follows: TGCAGCGTTGTTGTGCAGGGGACAGATACGCAGTATTTT. Its translation: CSVVVQGTDTQYF.

The table lists this clone with a few counts. CDR3 in amino acids: CASSASGASYEQYF. The CDR3 DNA sequence: TGTGCCAGTAGTGCTAGCGGGGCCTCCTACGAGCAGTACTTC. This chain links TRBV19 with TRBJ2-7, with 9 bases aligning to TRBD2. Unmatched junction bases numbered 2, after V lost 5 bases and J lost 0 bases. The CDR3 is made up of 14 amino acids. Germline CDR1 reads LNHDA; CDR2 reads SQIVND (reference sequence). The full variable domain, rest sourced from reference TRBV19 and TRBJ2-7, is DGGITQSPKYLFRKEGQNVTLSCEQNLNHDAMYWYRQDPGQGLRLIYYSQIVNDFQKGDIAEGYSVSREKKESFPLTVTSAQKNPTAFYLCASSASGASYEQYFGPGTRLTVT.

The chain is built from TRBV19 and TRBJ2-5; D is uncertain. The CDR3 extends over 13 amino acids. Germline-derived CDR1 and CDR2 are LNHDA and SQIVND (reference sequence). The V end lost 3 bases, the J end lost 4 bases, and 9 bases lay between the germline ends. In nucleotides, the CDR3 is TGTGCCAGTAGTATGGTTAGCCGAGAGACCCAGTACTTC. It specifies CASSMVSRETQYF. Complete variable domain (other parts from reference TRBV19 and TRBJ2-5): DGGITQSPKYLFRKEGQNVTLSCEQNLNHDAMYWYRQDPGQGLRLIYYSQIVNDFQKGDIAEGYSVSREKKESFPLTVTSAQKNPTAFYLCASSMVSRETQYFGPGTRLLVL.

In DNA form, the CDR3 reads TGTGCCAGCAGCCCCACAGGGGGCCAATCCTACGAGCAGTACTTC. Translating gives CASSPTGGQSYEQYF. The chain links TRBV5-8 to TRBJ2-7; 9 bases agree with TRBD1. Germline loops: CDR1 SGHTS, CDR2 YDEGEE. The CDR3 length is 15 residues. V was pared by 4 bases and J by 1 base, with 6 bases of the junction left unmatched.

The gene calls are TRBV14 and TRBJ1-6; weak D call: TRBD1 (6 bases). Germline CDR1 reads SGHDN; CDR2 reads FVKESK. This CDR3 contains 15 residues. The ends were cut back, 4 bases at V and 9 bases at J, with 16 bases in the middle. CDR3 region: CASSPRTAVSSPLHF. The DNA for the CDR3 is TGTGCCAGCAGCCCGCGGACAGCTGTATCTTCACCCCTCCACTTT.

The chain couples TRBV7-2 to TRBJ1-3; D is uncertain. Germline CDR1 is SGHTA and CDR2 is FQGNSA. The CDR3 spans 16 residues. V was pared by 2 bases and J by 3 bases, with 14 bases between. The CDR3: CASSLIAMLSGNTIYF. Written as DNA, the CDR3 is TGTGCCAGCAGCTTAATTGCTATGCTGAGTGGAAACACCATATATTTT.

This clone was seen just once. The V and J genes are TRBV19 and TRBJ2-3, with D possibly being TRBD2 (6 bases). The germline V and J ends were trimmed by 0 bases and 14 bases, with 15 bases remaining between them. The CDR3 spans 13 residues. The V gene's germline CDR1 is LNHDA and CDR2 SQIVND (reference sequence). CDR3 residues: CASSIDLGGFRYF. CDR3 coding DNA: TGTGCCAGTAGTATAGATCTGGGGGGTTTTCGGTATTTT.

The chain joins TRBV30 to TRBJ2-2; 9 bases match TRBD2. Germline trimming cut 7 bases from V and 6 bases from J; bases unmatched to any gene: 12. This CDR3 contains 15 residues. Looked up from germline, CDR1 is GTSNPN and CDR2 is SVGIG (reference sequence). The CDR3 region is CASPLLAGFSGELFF. In DNA form, the CDR3 reads TGTGCCTCCCCCCTCCTAGCGGGGTTCTCCGGGGAGCTGTTTTTT.

J is TRBJ2-3 and V is TRBV11-2, with 8 bases fitting TRBD2. V lost 8 bases, J lost 1 base, and 5 bases stayed unmatched. This CDR3 contains 14 residues. Germline CDR1 reads SGHAT; CDR2 reads FQNNGV. CDR3 DNA sequence: TGTGCCAGCCTTTACGGGAGGGGCACAGATACGCAGTATTTT. This codes for CASLYGRGTDTQYF.

There are a few counts of this clone. The chain's CDR3 is CSVEGGVYNEQFF. The CDR3 coding sequence is TGCAGCGTTGAAGGGGGGGTCTACAATGAGCAGTTCTTC. The J gene is TRBJ2-1, the V gene TRBV29-1, with a possible D match to TRBD2 (6 bases). Trimming removed 1 base at V and 3 bases at J, with 7 bases between. This CDR3 has 13 residues. Germline CDR1 reads SQVTM; CDR2 reads ANQGSEA.

The chain carries TRBV18 and TRBJ1-4; D is possibly TRBD1 (5 bases). Deletions cut 2 bases from V and 1 base from J, with 11 bases between. Germline CDR1 KGHSH, CDR2 LQKENI. The CDR3 has 16 amino acids. The CDR3 spells CASSPVGPVTNEKLFF. The CDR3 DNA sequence: TGTGCCAGCTCACCAGTGGGGCCTGTAACTAATGAAAAACTGTTTTTT.

V gene TRBV5-1 combines with J gene TRBJ1-2; 11 bases map to TRBD1. J was trimmed by 1 base and V by 4 bases; bases with no gene match: 6. Germline values: CDR1 SGHRS, CDR2 YFSETQ. The CDR3 has 16 amino acids. In nucleotides, the CDR3 is TGCGCCAGCAGCGGCGGACAGGGGGCTATTAACTATGGCTACACCTTC. It codes for CASSGGQGAINYGYTF.

The chain combines TRBV10-2 with TRBJ1-6; 8 nucleotides line up with TRBD1. The germline CDR1 and CDR2 sequences are WSHSY and SAAADI. CDR3 length: 16 residues. The V and J ends lost 1 base and 3 bases, in that order; junction bases with no gene match: 2. In nucleotides, the CDR3 is TGCGCCAGCAGTGAGTATGGACAGGGCTATAATTCACCCCTCCACTTT. This sequence encodes CASSEYGQGYNSPLHF.

CDR3 sequence reads: CASSLRQGPPRETQYF. In nucleotides, the CDR3 is TGTGCCAGCAGTTTACGGCAGGGGCCCCCCAGGGAGACCCAGTACTTC. This rearrangement joins TRBV6-6 to TRBJ2-5; D is possibly TRBD1 (6 bases). Between the trimmed V and J ends, which lost 4 bases and 5 bases, there was a span of 20 bases. Germline V gives CDR1 MNHNY, CDR2 SVGAGI (reference sequence). The CDR3 is 16 amino acids.

On this clone: The identical CDR3 is also encoded by other nucleotide sequences in the sample. V is TRBV6-1 and J is TRBJ1-6; 8 positions match TRBD1. Per germline, CDR1 MNHNS and CDR2 SASEGT. After removal of 0 bases from V and 7 bases from J, the junction contained 2 bases not matched to a gene. This CDR3 region has 15 residues. DNA for the CDR3: TGTGCCAGCAGTGAAGCCGGACAGGGAAATTCACCCCTCCACTTT. Translating it yields CASSEAGQGNSPLHF.